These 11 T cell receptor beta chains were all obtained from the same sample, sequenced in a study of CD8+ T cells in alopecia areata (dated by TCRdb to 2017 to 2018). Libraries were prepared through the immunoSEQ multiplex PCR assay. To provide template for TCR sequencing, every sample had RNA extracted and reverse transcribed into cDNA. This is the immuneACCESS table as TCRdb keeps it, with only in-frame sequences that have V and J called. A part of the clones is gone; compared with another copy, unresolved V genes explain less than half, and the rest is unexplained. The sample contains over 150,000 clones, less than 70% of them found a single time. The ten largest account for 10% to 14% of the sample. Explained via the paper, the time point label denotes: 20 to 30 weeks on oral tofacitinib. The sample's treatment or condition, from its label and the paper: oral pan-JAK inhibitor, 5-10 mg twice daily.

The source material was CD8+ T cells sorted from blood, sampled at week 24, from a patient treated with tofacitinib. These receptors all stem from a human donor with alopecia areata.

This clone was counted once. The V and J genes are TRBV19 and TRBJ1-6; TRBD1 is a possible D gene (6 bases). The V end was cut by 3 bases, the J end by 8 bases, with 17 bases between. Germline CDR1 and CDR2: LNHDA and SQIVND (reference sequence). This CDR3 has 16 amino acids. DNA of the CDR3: TGTGCCAGTAGTATTAAAGGGGGTAATCTTCATTCACCCCTCCACTTT. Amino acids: CASSIKGGNLHSPLHF. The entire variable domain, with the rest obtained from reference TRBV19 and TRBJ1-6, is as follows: DGGITQSPKYLFRKEGQNVTLSCEQNLNHDAMYWYRQDPGQGLRLIYYSQIVNDFQKGDIAEGYSVSREKKESFPLTVTSAQKNPTAFYLCASSIKGGNLHSPLHFGNGTRLTVT.

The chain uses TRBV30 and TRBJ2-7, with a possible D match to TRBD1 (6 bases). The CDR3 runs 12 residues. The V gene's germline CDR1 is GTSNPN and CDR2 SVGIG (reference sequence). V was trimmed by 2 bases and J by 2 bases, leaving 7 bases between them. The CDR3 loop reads CAWSPGAYEQYF. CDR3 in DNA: TGTGCCTGGAGTCCAGGGGCCTACGAGCAGTACTTC.

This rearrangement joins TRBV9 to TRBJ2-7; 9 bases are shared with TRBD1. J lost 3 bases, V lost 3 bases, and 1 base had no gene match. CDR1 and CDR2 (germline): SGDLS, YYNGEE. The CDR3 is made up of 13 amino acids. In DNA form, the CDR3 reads TGTGCCAGCAGCGCGACAGGGGGCTACGAGCAGTACTTC. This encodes CASSATGGYEQYF.

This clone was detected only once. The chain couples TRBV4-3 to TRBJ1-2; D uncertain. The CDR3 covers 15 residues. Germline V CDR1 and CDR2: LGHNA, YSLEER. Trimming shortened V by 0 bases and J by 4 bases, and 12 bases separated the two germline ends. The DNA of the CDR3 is TGCGCCAGCAGCCAAGATTTTGGCAGCCTCTATGGCTACACCTTC. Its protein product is CASSQDFGSLYGYTF.

The CDR3 is CAWSEVIHEQYF. In DNA form, the CDR3 reads TGTGCCTGGAGTGAGGTTATCCACGAGCAGTACTTC. This rearrangement joins TRBV30 to TRBJ2-7; D remains unclear. V was cut by 1 base and J by 5 bases, with 9 bases left in between. This CDR3 has 12 amino acids. CDR1 and CDR2 from the germline V gene are GTSNPN and SVGIG (reference sequence).

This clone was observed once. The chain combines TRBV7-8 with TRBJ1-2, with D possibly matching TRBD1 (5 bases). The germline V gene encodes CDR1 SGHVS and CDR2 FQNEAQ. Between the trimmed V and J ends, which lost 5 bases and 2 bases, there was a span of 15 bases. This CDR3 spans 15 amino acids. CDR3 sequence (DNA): TGTGCCAGCAGCCCAAAGGGACTCCTCAACTATGGCTACACCTTC. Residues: CASSPKGLLNYGYTF.

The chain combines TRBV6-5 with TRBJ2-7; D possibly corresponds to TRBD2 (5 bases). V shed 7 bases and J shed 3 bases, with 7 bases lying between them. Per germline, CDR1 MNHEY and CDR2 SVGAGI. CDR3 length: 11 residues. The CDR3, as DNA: TGTGCCAGCACTGAGGGCTACGAGCAGTACTTC. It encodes CASTEGYEQYF.

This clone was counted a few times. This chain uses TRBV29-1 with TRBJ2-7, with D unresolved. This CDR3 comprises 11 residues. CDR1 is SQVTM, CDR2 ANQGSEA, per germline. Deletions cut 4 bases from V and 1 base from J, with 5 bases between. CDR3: CSVVSSYEQYF. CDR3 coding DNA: TGCAGCGTTGTGAGTTCCTACGAGCAGTACTTC.

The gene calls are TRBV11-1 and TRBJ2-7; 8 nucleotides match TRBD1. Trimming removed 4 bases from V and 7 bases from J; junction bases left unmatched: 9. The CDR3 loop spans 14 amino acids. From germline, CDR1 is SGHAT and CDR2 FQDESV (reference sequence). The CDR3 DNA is TGTGCCAGCAGCTGGGCCCAGGGGGCGAAAGAGCAGTACTTC. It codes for CASSWAQGAKEQYF.

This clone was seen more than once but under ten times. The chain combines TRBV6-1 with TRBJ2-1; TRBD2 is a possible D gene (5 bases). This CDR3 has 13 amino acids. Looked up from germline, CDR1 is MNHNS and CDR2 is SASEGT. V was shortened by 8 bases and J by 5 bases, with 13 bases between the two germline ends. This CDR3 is CASGGHPDNEQFF. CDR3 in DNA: TGTGCCAGCGGAGGCCACCCAGACAATGAGCAGTTCTTC.

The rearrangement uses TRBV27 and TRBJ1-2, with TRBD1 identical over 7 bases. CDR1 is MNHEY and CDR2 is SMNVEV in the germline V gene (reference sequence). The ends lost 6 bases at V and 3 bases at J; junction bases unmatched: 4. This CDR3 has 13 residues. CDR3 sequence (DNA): TGTGCCAGCAGACCAGGGGGAGACTATGGCTACACCTTC. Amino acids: CASRPGGDYGYTF.